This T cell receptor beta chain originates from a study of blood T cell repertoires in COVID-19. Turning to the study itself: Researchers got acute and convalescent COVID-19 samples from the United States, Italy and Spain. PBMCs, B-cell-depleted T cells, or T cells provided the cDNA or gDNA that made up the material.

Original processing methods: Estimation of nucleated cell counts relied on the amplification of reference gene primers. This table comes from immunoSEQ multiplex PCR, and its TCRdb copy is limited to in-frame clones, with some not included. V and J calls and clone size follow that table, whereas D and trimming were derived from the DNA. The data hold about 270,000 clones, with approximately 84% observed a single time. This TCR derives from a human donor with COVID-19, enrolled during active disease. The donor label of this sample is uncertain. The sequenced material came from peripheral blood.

CDR3 in amino acids: CASSLELPGQVNTEAFF. The CDR3 DNA is TGTGCCAGCAGCTTAGAACTGCCAGGGCAGGTGAACACTGAAGCTTTCTTT. This chain joins TRBV7-8 and TRBJ1-1; perhaps TRBD1 as D (5 bases). With 1 base removed from V and 0 bases from J, the gap between germline ends came to 15 bases. The CDR3 runs to 17 residues. The germline V gene encodes CDR1 SGHVS and CDR2 FQNEAQ.